These 15 T cell receptor beta chains were all obtained from the same sample, sequenced in a study of blood T cell repertoires in COVID-19. TCRdb keeps only in-frame clones here, not all; method: immunoSEQ multiplex PCR. The data contain approximately 100,000 clones, roughly nine tenths of them seen just once; the ten biggest clones take up 5% to 6.5%. The sequenced material came from peripheral blood. These TCRs come from a human donor in a cohort sampled during active COVID-19.

The chain couples TRBV7-8 to TRBJ1-6, with 10 bases lining up with TRBD1. Trimming took 0 bases from V and 6 from J; bases not matched to a gene: 14. Germline loops: CDR1 SGHVS, CDR2 FQNEAQ. The CDR3 has 20 amino acids. The CDR3 DNA is TGTGCCAGCAGCTTAGCGCCGACATCGACAGGGGGCTTGGGTAATTCACCCCTCCACTTT. Its translation is CASSLAPTSTGGLGNSPLHF.

The V gene is TRBV2, the J gene TRBJ1-4; D remains ambiguous. The CDR3 loop spans 13 amino acids. CDR1 is SNHLY and CDR2 is FYNNEI in the germline V gene. Trimming removed 5 bases at V and 0 bases at J, with 4 bases between. CDR3 DNA sequence: TGTGCCAGCAGTCTATCAACTAATGAAAAACTGTTTTTT. Residues: CASSLSTNEKLFF.

This sequence joins TRBV11-2 and TRBJ2-2; TRBD2 might be the D (6 bases). This CDR3 is 15 amino acids long. Germline V lookup: CDR1 SGHAT, CDR2 FQNNGV. V was pared by 6 bases and J by 0 bases, with 11 bases between. For the CDR3, the DNA is TGTGCCAGCAGAGTTAGCGGCGCGAACACCGGGGAGCTGTTTTTT. Translated: CASRVSGANTGELFF.

The genes are TRBV14 and TRBJ2-7; maybe TRBD1 (6 bases). Trimming pared 3 bases from V and 3 bases from J, leaving 15 bases between. The CDR3 sequence is 15 residues long. In germline, CDR1 is SGHDN, CDR2 FVKESK. CDR3 sequence (DNA): TGTGCCAGCAGCCACGCCTGGACAGACCTCTACGAGCAGTACTTC. It specifies CASSHAWTDLYEQYF. Looking up the rest from reference TRBV14 and TRBJ2-7 gives the full variable domain: EAGVTQFPSHSVIEKGQTVTLRCDPISGHDNLYWYRRVMGKEIKFLLHFVKESKQDESGMPNNRFLAERTGGTYSTLKVQPAELEDSGVYFCASSHAWTDLYEQYFGPGTRLTVT.

The chain uses TRBV5-4 and TRBJ2-6; D remains unclear. This CDR3 is 17 amino acids long. Germline CDR1 and CDR2: SGHNT and YYREEE (reference sequence). V was cut by 6 bases and J by 10 bases, with 26 bases left in between. The CDR3 DNA reads TGTGCCAGCACCAAAAACGCTCTTAGTGATAGTGATAACGTCCTGACTTTC. This gives the protein CASTKNALSDSDNVLTF.

The chain has TRBV5-5 and TRBJ2-1; D might be TRBD1 (5 bases). The V end lost 5 bases, the J end lost 9 bases, and 12 bases lay between the germline ends. The CDR3 length is 12 residues. The germline V gene encodes CDR1 SGHKS and CDR2 YYEKEE (reference sequence). The CDR3 reads CASSGARTEQFF. CDR3 sequence (DNA): TGTGCCAGCAGTGGGGCCAGGACTGAGCAGTTCTTC.

This clone occurred a few times. This sample also contains other DNA sequences that code for the same CDR3. The genes are TRBV12-5 and TRBJ1-3; D might be TRBD1 (5 bases). CDR1 and CDR2 (germline): LGHNT, FRNRAP. This CDR3 has 15 amino acids. Trimming removed 0 bases at V and 3 bases at J, with 9 bases between. The CDR3 region has the DNA TGTGCTAGTGGTTTGGTAAAAGGGGATGGAAACACCATATATTTT. This gives the protein CASGLVKGDGNTIYF.

This chain uses TRBV5-6 with TRBJ2-4; D is unclear. CDR1 is SGHDT, CDR2 YYEEEE, per germline. This CDR3 is built from 12 residues. Trimming cost V 4 bases and J 7 bases, with 9 bases left between them. The CDR3 DNA is TGTGCCAGCAGCCTCACTTACAACATTCAGTACTTC. This gives the protein CASSLTYNIQYF.

The chain recombines TRBV18 with TRBJ1-6; D is ambiguous. The CDR3 loop spans 15 amino acids. V dropped 3 bases and J dropped 6 bases, with 12 bases sitting between them. The germline CDR1 and CDR2 sequences are KGHSH and LQKENI. The CDR3 loop is CASSPTYSANSPLHF. The DNA for the CDR3 is TGTGCCAGCTCACCGACATACTCCGCTAATTCACCCCTCCACTTT.

The chain joins TRBV28 to TRBJ1-5; 7 nucleotides align to TRBD1. J lost 3 bases, V lost 6 bases, and 5 bases had no gene match. The CDR3 spans 14 residues. CDR1 is MDHEN and CDR2 is SYDVKM in the germline V gene. This CDR3 is CASREGQNNQPQHF. The CDR3 nucleotides are TGTGCCAGCAGAGAGGGACAGAACAATCAGCCCCAGCATTTT.

J is TRBJ2-5 and V is TRBV19; 9 nucleotides agree with TRBD1. Trimming cost V 1 base and J 2 bases; bases outside gene matches: 2. Germline V CDR1 and CDR2: LNHDA, SQIVND (reference sequence). The CDR3 is made up of 15 amino acids. The CDR3 nucleotides are TGTGCCAGTAGTATAGTAGGACAGGGGCAAGAGACCCAGTACTTC. Residues: CASSIVGQGQETQYF. The full variable domain, rest sourced from reference TRBV19 and TRBJ2-5, is DGGITQSPKYLFRKEGQNVTLSCEQNLNHDAMYWYRQDPGQGLRLIYYSQIVNDFQKGDIAEGYSVSREKKESFPLTVTSAQKNPTAFYLCASSIVGQGQETQYFGPGTRLLVL.

The V and J genes are TRBV6-1 and TRBJ2-3, with 10 nucleotides matching TRBD2. There are 16 residues in the CDR3. Germline V CDR1 and CDR2: MNHNS, SASEGT. V was pared by 1 base and J by 1 base, with 2 bases of the junction left unmatched. The CDR3 region is CASSEGGLAGTDTQYF. In DNA form, the CDR3 reads TGTGCCAGCAGTGAAGGCGGACTAGCGGGCACAGATACGCAGTATTTT.

V and J are TRBV5-1 and TRBJ1-1; no clear D. This CDR3 comprises 14 residues. The V gene lost 0 bases and the J gene lost 1 base, with 7 bases spanning the gap. From germline, CDR1 is SGHRS and CDR2 YFSETQ. The CDR3 protein is CASSLGPGNTEAFF. The CDR3, as DNA: TGCGCCAGCAGCTTGGGCCCGGGGAACACTGAAGCTTTCTTT.

The V and J genes are TRBV21-1 and TRBJ1-3. TRBV21-1 is given as a pseudogene. The CDR3 sequence is 19 residues long. DNA for the CDR3: TGTGCCAGCAGCTCCCGTGATTACTCGGGGGGGCTTCCAGGAAACACCATATATTTT. Its protein product is CASSSRDYSGGLPGNTIYF.

The chain has TRBV9 and TRBJ1-3, with D possibly being TRBD1 (6 bases). V lost 1 base and J lost 2, with 13 bases in between. Per germline, CDR1 SGDLS and CDR2 YYNGEE. CDR3 length: 16 amino acids. CDR3 in amino acids: CASSVSSGVAGNTIYF. The CDR3 DNA reads TGTGCCAGCAGCGTAAGCTCAGGGGTTGCTGGAAACACCATATATTTT.